This TCR beta chain was captured in a study of shared clonotypes between healthy human individuals. Across the study: Per donor, three plates held CD4 naive cells, three held CD4 memory, two held CD8 naive and one held CD8 memory. Study-wide findings and caveats: Deeper or shallower sequencing was expected to change how clonotypes are shared among donors.

It was into CD45RA+ naive and CD45RA-negative memory subsets that the CD4+ cells were split. About this clone itself: Its antigen is not known.

Genomic DNA of each subset was evenly split across several immunoSEQ plates. TCRdb's copy holds only in-frame clones and misses some; the assay was immunoSEQ multiplex PCR. This sample has 550,000 to 850,000 clones; about 74% occur once, and the top ten carry over 1.5%. Germline V gene data show CDR1 as SGHVS and CDR2 as FNYEAQ. The ends lost 6 bases at V and 0 bases at J; junction bases unmatched: 11. The CDR3 is made up of 19 amino acids. The rearrangement links TRBV7-6 to TRBJ2-1; 13 nucleotides align to TRBD2. The sequenced sample consisted of memory CD4+ T cells sorted from blood. Subset denoted: CD45RA-negative fraction. The source of this sequence is a woman aged 25 to 45 in good health. The CDR3 region is CASRGAGTSGISSYNEQFF. The CDR3 nucleotides are TGTGCCAGCAGAGGTGCCGGGACTAGCGGGATTAGCTCCTACAATGAGCAGTTCTTC.